Listed below are T cell receptor beta chains from one sample, sequenced in a study of T cell responses to AZD1222 COVID-19 vaccine. Generated by immunoSEQ multiplex PCR, the TCRdb table keeps only in-frame clones and is missing some. The sample lists 110,000 or so clones, around 88% occurring once. The specimen comprised peripheral blood, sampled 28 days after the second AZD1222 dose. The receptors originated from an adult who received the AZD1222 COVID-19 vaccine. Each CDR3 is given with its conserved first and last residue. The order of the fields is J gene, V gene, CDR3 length, clone size, D gene, CDR3 protein, CDR3 DNA. The D gene is left open where the match is weak. The size of a clone is reported for some rows only, either as once, few or many, or as a class for expanded clones.

J: TRBJ2-1; V: TRBV7-2; length: 15; size: .; D: .; CDR3: CASSLGGGGSNEQFF; DNA: TGTGCCAGCAGCTTAGGAGGGGGGGGGAGCAATGAGCAGTTCTTC
J: TRBJ1-6; V: TRBV6-2/TRBV6-3; length: 12; size: .; D: .; CDR3: CASSYSPPPLHF; DNA: TGTGCCAGCAGTTACTCGCCTCCGCCCCTCCACTTT
J: TRBJ1-1; V: TRBV25-1; length: 13; size: .; D: .; CDR3: CASGSYSNTEAFF; DNA: TGTGCCAGCGGGAGTTACAGCAACACTGAAGCTTTCTTT
J: TRBJ1-2; V: TRBV6-5; length: 12; size: once; D: .; CDR3: CASSYDEIGYTF; DNA: TGTGCCAGCAGTTATGACGAAATTGGCTACACCTTC
J: TRBJ2-7; V: TRBV7-2; length: 11; size: .; D: .; CDR3: CASSIRYEQYF; DNA: TGTGCCAGCAGCATAAGATACGAGCAGTACTTC
J: TRBJ2-7; V: TRBV7-2; length: 14; size: .; D: .; CDR3: CASSLANGEYEQYF; DNA: TGTGCCAGCAGCTTAGCGAATGGGGAATACGAGCAGTACTTC
J: TRBJ1-2; V: TRBV7-9; length: 12; size: .; D: .; CDR3: CTMVGTSYGYTF; DNA: TGTACCATGGTCGGGACAAGCTATGGCTACACCTTC
J: TRBJ1-2; V: TRBV10-3; length: 12; size: .; D: .; CDR3: CAISEVNYGYTF; DNA: TGTGCCATCAGTGAGGTGAACTATGGCTACACCTTC
J: TRBJ2-7; V: TRBV4-2; length: 18; size: .; D: TRBD2; CDR3: CASTHAAPAGGASYEQYF; DNA: TGTGCCAGCACCCACGCGGCCCCGGCGGGGGGGGCCTCCTACGAGCAGTACTTC
J: TRBJ2-7; V: TRBV7-2; length: 13; size: .; D: .; CDR3: CASSSWDSYEQYF; DNA: TGTGCCAGCAGCTCGTGGGACTCCTACGAGCAGTACTTC
J: TRBJ2-5; V: TRBV28; length: 15; size: .; D: .; CDR3: CASRAPQGRKETQYF; DNA: TGTGCCAGCAGGGCCCCACAGGGACGGAAAGAGACCCAGTACTTC
J: TRBJ1-6; V: TRBV3-1/TRBV3-2; length: 12; size: .; D: .; CDR3: CASSQANSPLHF; DNA: TGTGCCAGCAGCCAAGCAAACTCACCCCTCCACTTT
J: TRBJ1-6; V: TRBV28; length: 15; size: once; D: .; CDR3: CASGGGSSYNSPLHF; DNA: TGTGCCAGCGGGGGGGGGAGCTCCTATAATTCACCCCTCCACTTT
J: TRBJ1-2; V: TRBV12-3/TRBV12-4; length: 13; size: once; D: TRBD1; CDR3: CASSRTGEGGYTF; DNA: TGTGCCAGCAGTCGAACAGGGGAGGGAGGCTACACCTTC
J: TRBJ1-6; V: TRBV7-2; length: 14; size: .; D: .; CDR3: CASQPTVYNSPLHF; DNA: TGTGCCAGCCAACCGACAGTCTATAATTCACCCCTCCACTTT
J: TRBJ1-2; V: TRBV19; length: 16; size: .; D: .; CDR3: CASSTPGTQRNYGYTF; DNA: TGTGCCAGTAGCACTCCCGGGACCCAAAGGAACTATGGCTACACCTTC
J: TRBJ1-5; V: TRBV18; length: 13; size: once; D: .; CDR3: CASSQGSNQPQHF; DNA: TGTGCCAGCTCTCAGGGAAGCAATCAGCCCCAGCATTTT
J: TRBJ2-2; V: TRBV5-6; length: 13; size: few; D: .; CDR3: CASSLGTPGELFF; DNA: TGTGCCAGCAGCCTCGGGACACCCGGGGAGCTGTTTTTT
J: TRBJ1-2; V: TRBV2; length: 16; size: .; D: .; CDR3: CASNQWASVANYGYTF; DNA: TGTGCCAGCAACCAGTGGGCTTCGGTTGCTAACTATGGCTACACCTTC
J: TRBJ1-1; V: TRBV29-1; length: 14; size: .; D: .; CDR3: CSVNTRDTNTEAFF; DNA: TGCAGCGTGAATACTAGGGACACTAACACTGAAGCTTTCTTT
J: TRBJ1-2; V: TRBV28; length: 13; size: .; D: .; CDR3: CASSPPAGDGYTF; DNA: TGTGCCAGCAGTCCCCCCGCAGGGGATGGCTACACCTTC
J: TRBJ2-5; V: TRBV6-5; length: 13; size: .; D: TRBD2; CDR3: CASTPSGGLAQYF; DNA: TGTGCCAGCACCCCCAGCGGGGGATTGGCCCAGTACTTC
J: TRBJ2-2; V: TRBV6-4; length: 14; size: once; D: .; CDR3: CASSDTENTGELFF; DNA: TGTGCCAGCAGTGATACGGAGAACACCGGGGAGCTGTTTTTT
J: TRBJ1-1; V: TRBV2; length: 11; size: once; D: .; CDR3: CASSERFEAFF; DNA: TGTGCCAGCAGTGAGCGGTTTGAAGCTTTCTTT
J: TRBJ2-3; V: TRBV11-2; length: 12; size: .; D: .; CDR3: CASSPFTDTQYF; DNA: TGTGCCAGCAGCCCCTTCACAGATACGCAGTATTTT
J: TRBJ1-2; V: TRBV6-5; length: 15; size: .; D: .; CDR3: CASSYSRGAPYGYTF; DNA: TGTGCCAGCAGTTACTCGCGGGGGGCCCCCTATGGCTACACCTTC
J: TRBJ2-1; V: TRBV9; length: 13; size: .; D: .; CDR3: CASSIRDFNEQFF; DNA: TGTGCCAGCAGCATCCGGGACTTCAATGAGCAGTTCTTC
J: TRBJ1-4; V: TRBV5-1; length: 13; size: .; D: .; CDR3: CASSPGQNEKLFF; DNA: TGCGCCAGCAGCCCCGGACAAAATGAAAAACTGTTTTTT
J: TRBJ1-4; V: TRBV7-8; length: 15; size: .; D: TRBD1; CDR3: CASSTDRGLREKLFF; DNA: TGTGCCAGCAGCACCGACAGGGGGCTTCGTGAAAAACTGTTTTTT
J: TRBJ1-6; V: TRBV19; length: 15; size: few; D: .; CDR3: CASSEGFGERSPLHF; DNA: TGTGCCAGCAGTGAGGGGTTTGGGGAACGTTCACCCCTCCACTTT
J: TRBJ1-2; V: TRBV5-1; length: 18; size: .; D: .; CDR3: CASSDGRGGSPWGYGYTF; DNA: TGCGCCAGCAGCGACGGACGGGGGGGCTCCCCGTGGGGCTATGGCTACACCTTC
J: TRBJ1-1; V: TRBV6-5; length: 12; size: few; D: .; CDR3: CASSGDFQEAFF; DNA: TGTGCCAGCAGCGGGGACTTTCAAGAAGCTTTCTTT
J: TRBJ1-3; V: TRBV12-3/TRBV12-4; length: 12; size: .; D: .; CDR3: CASSSHPATIYF; DNA: TGTGCCAGCAGTTCCCACCCGGCCACCATATATTTT
J: TRBJ2-3; V: TRBV5-4; length: 15; size: .; D: TRBD1; CDR3: CASSFRDRGHDTQYF; DNA: TGTGCCAGCAGCTTCCGGGACAGGGGGCACGATACGCAGTATTTT
J: TRBJ2-1; V: TRBV27; length: 16; size: .; D: .; CDR3: CASSSGTPQSGNEQFF; DNA: TGTGCCAGCAGCTCCGGGACCCCCCAATCCGGTAATGAGCAGTTCTTC
J: TRBJ1-2; V: TRBV6-2/TRBV6-3; length: 13; size: .; D: .; CDR3: CASSPISNYGYTF; DNA: TGTGCCAGCAGTCCGATCAGCAACTATGGCTACACCTTC
J: TRBJ2-7; V: TRBV21-1; length: 13; size: .; D: .; CDR3: CASSHHGRCEQYF; DNA: TGTGCCAGCAGCCATCACGGACGGTGCGAGCAGTACTTC
J: TRBJ1-1; V: TRBV27; length: 13; size: few; D: .; CDR3: CASKYSGNTEAFF; DNA: TGTGCCAGCAAATATAGCGGGAACACTGAAGCTTTCTTT
J: TRBJ1-5; V: TRBV28; length: 16; size: .; D: TRBD1; CDR3: CASSSGDRVSIQPQHF; DNA: TGTGCCAGCAGTTCTGGGGACAGGGTATCGATTCAGCCCCAGCATTTT
J: TRBJ1-2; V: TRBV5-4; length: 13; size: .; D: TRBD1; CDR3: CASTGQGEYGYTF; DNA: TGTGCCAGCACCGGACAGGGGGAGTATGGCTACACCTTC
J: TRBJ1-3; V: TRBV2; length: 16; size: .; D: .; CDR3: CASSEAARLSGNTIYF; DNA: TGTGCCAGCAGTGAAGCTGCGCGACTCTCTGGAAACACCATATATTTT
J: TRBJ2-5; V: TRBV7-8; length: 16; size: .; D: TRBD1; CDR3: CASSPGTGHSTETQYF; DNA: TGTGCCAGCAGCCCAGGGACAGGGCACTCTACGGAGACCCAGTACTTC
J: TRBJ1-2; V: TRBV6-6; length: 12; size: .; D: .; CDR3: CASSYSNHGYTF; DNA: TGTGCCAGCAGTTATAGTAACCATGGCTACACCTTC
J: TRBJ1-3; V: TRBV19; length: 20; size: .; D: TRBD1; CDR3: CASSISGQGFLVSSGNTIYF; DNA: TGTGCCAGTAGTATATCCGGACAGGGGTTCCTCGTCAGCTCTGGAAACACCATATATTTT
J: TRBJ1-6; V: TRBV7-2; length: 13; size: .; D: .; CDR3: CASSLNGNSPLHF; DNA: TGTGCCAGCAGCTTAAATGGTAACTCACCCCTCCACTTT
J: TRBJ1-3; V: TRBV5-5; length: 15; size: .; D: .; CDR3: CASSLAPSSGNTIYF; DNA: TGTGCCAGCAGCTTGGCCCCCAGCTCTGGAAACACCATATATTTT
J: TRBJ2-2; V: TRBV9; length: 15; size: .; D: .; CDR3: CASSRRGAPTGELFF; DNA: TGTGCCAGCTCCCGACGGGGGGCGCCGACCGGGGAGCTGTTTTTT
J: TRBJ1-3; V: TRBV5-1; length: 14; size: few; D: .; CDR3: CASSLTDSGNTIYF; DNA: TGCGCCAGCAGCTTAACAGACTCTGGAAACACCATATATTTT
J: TRBJ1-4; V: TRBV5-1; length: 15; size: .; D: .; CDR3: CASSLGGTSHEKLFF; DNA: TGCGCCAGCAGCTTGGGTGGTACTTCTCATGAAAAACTGTTTTTT
J: TRBJ2-5; V: TRBV24-1; length: 15; size: .; D: .; CDR3: CATSVRGNGEETQYF; DNA: TGTGCCACCAGTGTTAGGGGGAACGGGGAGGAGACCCAGTACTTC
J: TRBJ1-2; V: TRBV7-2; length: 13; size: .; D: .; CDR3: CASSRDSNYGYTF; DNA: TGTGCCAGCAGTCGAGACAGTAACTATGGCTACACCTTC
J: TRBJ2-2; V: TRBV6-5; length: 15; size: .; D: TRBD2; CDR3: CASSPSGGDTGELFF; DNA: TGTGCCAGCAGCCCAAGCGGGGGAGACACCGGGGAGCTGTTTTTT
J: TRBJ2-7; V: TRBV6-5; length: 13; size: .; D: .; CDR3: CASRGGPAYEQYF; DNA: TGTGCCAGCAGGGGGGGGCCTGCCTACGAGCAGTACTTC